Below, 22 T cell receptor beta chains from the same sample are listed, as sequenced in a study of T cell repertoires in cytomegalovirus infection. From the reads, TCRdb called clonotypes with MiXCR, one entry per CDR3 protein. The sample yields some 500,000 distinct CDR3 sequences, roughly 42% seen once. For these receptors, no antigen is known. Source: cultured PBMCs, taken from culture after CMV antigen stimulation. Receptors were obtained from a human donor in good health (CMV status not recorded). Some clones in this sample may be carry-over from other donors' samples.

The V and J genes are TRBV7-2 and TRBJ2-5; D possibly matches TRBD1 or TRBD2 (6 bases each). The CDR3 is 15 residues long. The V and J ends lost 2 bases and 4 bases respectively, with 14 bases between them. Germline V gene sequence: CDR1 SGHTA, CDR2 FQGNSA. The CDR3 DNA reads as TGTGCCAGCAGCTTACCTACGGGGGCAGGAGAGACCCAGTACTTC. This translates into CASSLPTGAGETQYF.

This chain connects TRBV5-1 to TRBJ2-2; a weak D match, TRBD1 (7 bases). The CDR3 covers 18 residues. The germline V and J ends were trimmed by 3 bases and 3 bases, with 21 bases remaining between them. Germline-derived CDR1 and CDR2 are SGHRS and YFSETQ. This CDR3 reads CASSWRAVQTGYTGELFF. The CDR3 DNA follows: TGCGCCAGCAGCTGGAGGGCGGTCCAGACAGGGTACACCGGGGAGCTGTTTTTT.

The chain has TRBV27 and TRBJ2-3; D is undetermined. In germline, CDR1 is MNHEY, CDR2 SMNVEV (reference sequence). V lost 8 bases to trimming and J lost 5 bases, with 8 bases between them. The CDR3 consists of 11 residues. CDR3 amino acids: CASFRRDTQYF. In DNA, the CDR3 is TGTGCCAGCTTTCGCCGAGATACGCAGTATTTT.

On this clonotype: This clone may be a read error of a much larger clone one base away. The chain carries TRBV14 and TRBJ2-5; D uncertain. Trimming cost V 0 bases and J 7 bases, with 3 bases left between them. CDR3 size: 11 residues. Germline V lookup: CDR1 SGHDN, CDR2 FVKESK. CDR3 region: CASSQEGTQYF. Written as DNA, the CDR3 is TGTGCCAGCAGCCAAGAAGGGACCCAGTACTTC.

This clonotype has only one observation. This chain joins TRBV7-6 and TRBJ2-1; 7 bases line up with TRBD2. CDR1 SGHVS and CDR2 FNYEAQ come from the germline V gene. V lost 5 bases to trimming and J lost 0 bases; unmatched junction nucleotides: 7. The CDR3 runs 16 residues. CDR3 sequence reads: CASSTRRTSSYNEQFF. CDR3 sequence (DNA): TGTGCCAGCAGCACCCGACGGACTAGCTCCTACAATGAGCAGTTCTTC.

The J gene is TRBJ2-1, the V gene TRBV5-1, with D possibly being TRBD1 (5 bases). From germline, CDR1 is SGHRS and CDR2 YFSETQ. The CDR3 is 14 residues long. Trimming took off 4 bases at V and 5 bases at J, with 13 bases between the two ends. The CDR3 DNA sequence: TGCGCCAGCAGCCTTCAGGGCGAGGACAATGAGCAGTTCTTC. It yields the protein CASSLQGEDNEQFF.

V and J are TRBV10-1 and TRBJ2-3; the D is unclear. The length of the CDR3 is 13 residues. CDR1 and CDR2 from the germline V gene are WNHNN and SYGVQD (reference sequence). V was trimmed by 4 bases and J by 5 bases, leaving 10 bases between them. The CDR3 coding sequence is TGCGCCAGCAGTGTTTCCGAGGAAGATACGCAGTATTTT. As protein: CASSVSEEDTQYF.

This chain connects TRBV7-8 to TRBJ2-1, with 8 bases aligning to TRBD2. V dropped 2 bases and J dropped 8; count of bases not matched to a gene: 8. The CDR3 has 15 residues. Germline V CDR1 and CDR2: SGHVS, FQNEAQ. CDR3 sequence (DNA): TGTGCCAGCAGCTTATTCGGGGGGGGCGTCCATGAGCAGTTCTTC. It codes for CASSLFGGGVHEQFF.

The V call is TRBV12-3 or TRBV12-4, the J call TRBJ2-6; 11 nucleotides align to TRBD2. The CDR3 runs to 20 residues. The trim removed 3 bases at V and 0 bases at J, leaving 10 bases unmatched. CDR3 residues: CASSFLAGGVGYSGANVLTF. The CDR3 bases are TGTGCCAGCAGTTTCCTAGCGGGGGGAGTTGGTTACTCTGGGGCCAACGTCCTGACTTTC.

V is TRBV7-6 and J is TRBJ2-7; 8 bases match TRBD2. V was pared by 2 bases and J by 0 bases, with 3 bases of the junction left unmatched. From germline, CDR1 is SGHVS and CDR2 FNYEAQ. The CDR3 runs 15 residues. CDR3 loop: CASSLSGRLSYEQYF. As DNA, the CDR3 is TGTGCCAGCAGCTTAAGCGGGAGACTCTCCTACGAGCAGTACTTC.

This clonotype was seen a single time. V and J are TRBV7-2 and TRBJ2-5, with 10 bases matching TRBD1. V shed 4 bases and J 5 bases; nucleotides not matched to a gene: 7. This CDR3 spans 15 amino acids. Per germline, CDR1 SGHTA and CDR2 FQGNSA. CDR3 amino acids: CASSSSPGQGETQYF. The CDR3 DNA reads as TGTGCCAGCAGCTCCTCCCCGGGACAGGGGGAGACCCAGTACTTC.

This chain connects TRBV4-2 to TRBJ2-7, with 8 bases fitting TRBD2. Per germline, CDR1 LGHNA and CDR2 YNFKEQ. Trimming cost V 3 bases and J 6 bases; bases outside gene matches: 4. This CDR3 has 13 residues. The CDR3: CASSQGLGGEQYF. The DNA for the CDR3 is TGTGCCAGCAGCCAGGGACTAGGAGGCGAGCAGTACTTC.

The chain couples TRBV7-8 to TRBJ2-7; D remains unclear. This CDR3 spans 17 amino acids. Germline lookup yields CDR1 SGHVS and CDR2 FQNEAQ. Trimming took 5 bases from V and 3 from J, leaving 23 bases between them. The CDR3 DNA follows: TGTGCCAGCAGCCACCCCGGAACTCCATTGGGAAACTACGAGCAGTACTTC. Protein: CASSHPGTPLGNYEQYF.

This clonotype has just a few counts. V gene TRBV7-9 combines with J gene TRBJ2-1; the match to TRBD2 covers 9 bases. This CDR3 comprises 16 residues. J was trimmed by 4 bases and V by 4 bases; bases with no gene match: 8. Germline V gives CDR1 SEHNR, CDR2 FQNEAQ (reference sequence). The CDR3 protein is CASSSPTSGAYNEQFF. Written as DNA, the CDR3 is TGTGCCAGCAGCTCCCCGACTAGCGGAGCTTACAATGAGCAGTTCTTC.

This clonotype has more than one count but fewer than ten. The chain joins TRBV7-4 to TRBJ2-3; no definite D call. The V gene lost 1 base and the J gene lost 11 bases, with 13 bases spanning the gap. Per germline, CDR1 SGHVT and CDR2 SQSDAQ. The CDR3 extends over 13 amino acids. The CDR3 sequence: CASSLGGPALQYF. For the CDR3, the DNA is TGTGCCAGCAGCTTAGGTGGTCCGGCCCTGCAGTATTTT.

The chain has TRBV7-2 and TRBJ2-3; no reliable D call. CDR3 length: 13 residues. Germline V gives CDR1 SGHTA, CDR2 FQGNSA. V was shortened by 7 bases and J by 5 bases, with 13 bases between the two germline ends. As DNA, the CDR3 is TGTGCCAGCACCATCCAGGAAGGAGATACGCAGTATTTT. Its protein is CASTIQEGDTQYF.

This clonotype was counted only a few times. CDR3 region: CASTLGGAREAFF. The CDR3 nucleotides read TGTGCCAGCACCCTGGGGGGGGCTCGGGAAGCTTTCTTT. The chain recombines TRBV12-3 or TRBV12-4 with TRBJ1-1; weak D call: TRBD1 (6 bases). The germline V and J ends were trimmed by 7 bases and 8 bases, with 17 bases remaining between them. CDR3 length: 13 amino acids.

V is TRBV4-1 and J is TRBJ1-2; possibly TRBD1 for D (6 bases). From germline, CDR1 is MGHRA and CDR2 YSYEKL. Trimming took 8 bases from V and 8 from J, leaving 12 bases between them. The CDR3 is 11 amino acids. CDR3 in DNA: TGCGCCAGCGGCAGGGGTAGGGGCTACACCTTC. Its translation: CASGRGRGYTF.

The chain links TRBV10-3 to TRBJ1-6; D call uncertain. CDR3 length: 13 amino acids. Trimming removed 8 bases from V and 7 bases from J, with 12 bases in between. CDR1 and CDR2 from the germline V gene are ENHRY and SYGVKD. The chain's CDR3 is CAIGLEQNSPLHF. CDR3 DNA: TGTGCCATCGGGTTAGAGCAGAATTCACCCCTCCACTTT.

This chain uses TRBV5-1 with TRBJ2-7, with D tentatively TRBD1 or TRBD2 (5 bases each). The V end was cut by 4 bases, the J end by 3 bases, with 11 bases between. The CDR3 has 13 amino acids. Germline V gene data show CDR1 as SGHRS and CDR2 as YFSETQ. The DNA for the CDR3 is TGCGCCAGCAGCCGGGACGGGGTCTACGAGCAGTACTTC. It is translated as CASSRDGVYEQYF.

This clonotype was seen a few times. J is TRBJ2-5 and V is TRBV7-2, with 8 bases lining up with TRBD1. Germline V CDR1 and CDR2: SGHTA, FQGNSA. Trimming cost V 5 bases and J 6 bases; bases outside gene matches: 8. The CDR3 runs 14 residues. This CDR3 reads CASSTRTGLQTQYF. In DNA form, the CDR3 reads TGTGCCAGCAGCACAAGGACAGGGCTTCAGACCCAGTACTTC.

Remarks on this clonotype: A read error may explain this, as a much larger clone is one base away. The V gene is TRBV7-2, the J gene TRBJ2-4, with TRBD2 matching over 11 bases. Per the germline V gene, CDR1 is SGHTA and CDR2 is FQGNSA. The CDR3 consists of 17 residues. The CDR3 sequence: CASSTGTSGGAKNIQHF. The CDR3 DNA reads as TGTGCCAGCAGCACGGGGACTAGCGGAGGGGCCAAAAACATTCAGCACTTC.